A selection of T cell receptor beta chains follows, all from one sample in a study of CD8 T cells in ankylosing spondylitis. TCRdb re-called the 5' RACE reads through MiXCR, storing one row per CDR3 protein. The sample shows roughly 440,000 distinct CDR3 sequences, over 15% of them seen only once. Material: blood, either unsorted or a sorted T cell fraction (not recorded which). The receptors here all came from a male donor with ankylosing spondylitis. Each CDR3 is given without its conserved first and last residue. Each record gives: V gene, CDR3 protein.

v_call: TRBV6-2/TRBV6-3
cdr3_aa: ASSWGRTENIQY

v_call: TRBV4-2
cdr3_aa: ASSHQSSYNEQF

v_call: TRBV20-1
cdr3_aa: SASGLAGESRETQY

v_call: TRBV20-1
cdr3_aa: SATPQGAEEKLF

v_call: TRBV11-1
cdr3_aa: ASSHSIGGVAKNIQY

v_call: TRBV3-1
cdr3_aa: ASSQGTSGRGEQF

v_call: TRBV20-1
cdr3_aa: SARPDPGKGYT

v_call: TRBV24-1
cdr3_aa: ATSDSSGSSYNEQF

v_call: TRBV18
cdr3_aa: ASSRTVDSYGYT

v_call: TRBV12-3/TRBV12-4
cdr3_aa: ASSLGGTGLGGYT

v_call: TRBV20-1
cdr3_aa: SARGQGFFLNTEAF

v_call: TRBV27
cdr3_aa: ASSFRRGWEQY

v_call: TRBV10-2
cdr3_aa: ASRSSGTRTDTQY

v_call: TRBV3-1
cdr3_aa: ASSQGVSWTSRSYEQY

v_call: TRBV5-1
cdr3_aa: ASSLVGGEYQPQH

v_call: TRBV28
cdr3_aa: ATQGGGTGTDTQY

v_call: TRBV12-3/TRBV12-4
cdr3_aa: ASTPGPDTEAF

v_call: TRBV12-3/TRBV12-4
cdr3_aa: ASSTGQGDYEKLF

v_call: TRBV20-1
cdr3_aa: SARAADSRLYEQY

v_call: TRBV20-1
cdr3_aa: SAVRTADTQY

v_call: TRBV24-1
cdr3_aa: ATSDWDRGSYEQY

v_call: TRBV4-2
cdr3_aa: ASSHRVAGSTDTQY

v_call: TRBV5-1
cdr3_aa: ASSPGQREQF

v_call: TRBV5-1
cdr3_aa: ASSLLKGSSGGQPYEQY

v_call: TRBV2
cdr3_aa: ASSYDKFSYEQY

v_call: TRBV5-1
cdr3_aa: ASSLGDSANYGYT

v_call: TRBV7-9
cdr3_aa: ASTPEGQANTGELF

v_call: TRBV27
cdr3_aa: ASSFLGRTYNEQF

v_call: TRBV20-1
cdr3_aa: SAGREVAGYEQY

v_call: TRBV6-5
cdr3_aa: ASSYSRDFSGNTIY

v_call: TRBV11-1
cdr3_aa: ASSLGGTGVADTQY

v_call: TRBV7-2
cdr3_aa: ASSLVAGLAKNIQY

v_call: TRBV10-3
cdr3_aa: ASWTGLQAQPQH

v_call: TRBV18
cdr3_aa: ASSPTGSVDGYT

v_call: TRBV5-1
cdr3_aa: ASSREGVAGYYEQY

v_call: TRBV27
cdr3_aa: ASSSRGLAGAWTGELF

v_call: TRBV20-1
cdr3_aa: SAGRDNYNEQF

v_call: TRBV13
cdr3_aa: ASSLVSYGYT

v_call: TRBV7-2
cdr3_aa: ASSSSGRNTDTQY

v_call: TRBV18
cdr3_aa: ASSHFGQDSNQPQH

v_call: TRBV30
cdr3_aa: ACHPTSGNYNEQF

v_call: TRBV27
cdr3_aa: ASSLVLGVAGELF

v_call: TRBV18
cdr3_aa: ASSPRNRAGENYGYT

v_call: TRBV6-1
cdr3_aa: ASSPRRAGETQY

v_call: TRBV9
cdr3_aa: ASSEGGAPSSYNEQF

v_call: TRBV5-1
cdr3_aa: ASSLAGANSPLH

v_call: TRBV10-3
cdr3_aa: AIRETGRRTSGTLSSYNEQF

v_call: TRBV28
cdr3_aa: ASSQPRDLLEAF

v_call: TRBV7-2
cdr3_aa: ASSLGLAAGEQY

v_call: TRBV11-2
cdr3_aa: ASKRDTMNTEAF

v_call: TRBV12-3/TRBV12-4
cdr3_aa: ASSRPGRLAGAYEQY

v_call: TRBV28
cdr3_aa: AAGVNYGYT

v_call: TRBV3-1
cdr3_aa: ASSQVGTGAF